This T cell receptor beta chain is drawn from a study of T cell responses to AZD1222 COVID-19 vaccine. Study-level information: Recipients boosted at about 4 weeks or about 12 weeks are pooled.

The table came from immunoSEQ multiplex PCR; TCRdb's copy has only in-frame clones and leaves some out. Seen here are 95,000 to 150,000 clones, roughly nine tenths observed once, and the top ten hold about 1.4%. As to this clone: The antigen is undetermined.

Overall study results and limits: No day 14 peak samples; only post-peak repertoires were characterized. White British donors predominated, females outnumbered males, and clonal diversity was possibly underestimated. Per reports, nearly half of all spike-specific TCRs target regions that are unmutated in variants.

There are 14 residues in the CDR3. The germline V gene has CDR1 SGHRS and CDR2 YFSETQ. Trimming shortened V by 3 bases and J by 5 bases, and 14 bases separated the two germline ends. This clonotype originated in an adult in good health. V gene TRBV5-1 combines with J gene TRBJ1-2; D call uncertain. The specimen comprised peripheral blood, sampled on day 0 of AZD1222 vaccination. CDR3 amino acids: CASSWTDADYGYTF. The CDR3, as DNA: TGCGCCAGCAGCTGGACCGATGCGGATTATGGCTACACCTTC.